Sequencing of this T cell receptor beta chain was carried out in a study of T cell changes during pregnancy in multiple sclerosis (dated by TCRdb to about 2019). About the investigation overall: Changes in the T cell repertoire over the course of pregnancy were examined in this study in women with multiple sclerosis.

Points on this clone: What this receptor recognizes is not known. No clone much larger than this one lies a single base away; base qualities are absent.

The library was built by means of the immunoSEQ multiplex PCR assay. TCRdb stores this immuneACCESS table with in-frame sequences only. Part of the clones is absent; in the studies checked, under half of the shortfall reflects unresolved V genes, and no reason is known for the rest. This sample lists tens of thousands of clones; approximately 86% were detected once. The top ten hold approximately 7.9% of the sample. As encoded in the germline V gene, CDR1 is SGHTA while CDR2 is FQGNSA. The germline V end is reduced by 4 bases and the J end by 6 bases; junction bases left unmatched: 9. CDR3 length: 15 amino acids, cysteine to phenylalanine. This entry keeps only the CDR3 DNA: 45 bases, framed from base 1.

The rearrangement joined TRBV7-2 to TRBJ2-1, with 7 middle bases fitting TRBD1. The sequenced sample was CD8+ T cells from peripheral blood mononuclear cells, obtained before pregnancy. The clonotype was recovered from a female donor with multiple sclerosis, enrolled in a pregnancy study. The nucleotide sequence reads TGTGCCAGCAGCTCCCGAGGGGGCGCCGGCAATGAGCAGTTCTTC. Its protein reads: CASSSRGGAGNEQFF.